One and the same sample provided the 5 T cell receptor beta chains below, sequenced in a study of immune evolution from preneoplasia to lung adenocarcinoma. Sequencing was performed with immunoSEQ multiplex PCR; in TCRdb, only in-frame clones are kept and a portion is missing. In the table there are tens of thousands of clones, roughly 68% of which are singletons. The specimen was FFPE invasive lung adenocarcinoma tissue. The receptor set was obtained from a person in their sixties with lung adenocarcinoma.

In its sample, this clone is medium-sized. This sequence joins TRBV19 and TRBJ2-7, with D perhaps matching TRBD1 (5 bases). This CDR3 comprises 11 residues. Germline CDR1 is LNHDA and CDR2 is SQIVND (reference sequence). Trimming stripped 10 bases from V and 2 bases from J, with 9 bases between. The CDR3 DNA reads TGTGCCACCGAACAGGCCTACGAGCAGTACTTC. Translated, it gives CATEQAYEQYF.

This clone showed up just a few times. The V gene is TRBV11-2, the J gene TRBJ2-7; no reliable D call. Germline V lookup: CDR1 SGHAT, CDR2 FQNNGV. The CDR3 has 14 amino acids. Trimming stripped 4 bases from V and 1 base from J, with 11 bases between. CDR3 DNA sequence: TGTGCCAGCAGCTCCGGGCCCCGTTCCTACGAGCAGTACTTC. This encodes CASSSGPRSYEQYF.

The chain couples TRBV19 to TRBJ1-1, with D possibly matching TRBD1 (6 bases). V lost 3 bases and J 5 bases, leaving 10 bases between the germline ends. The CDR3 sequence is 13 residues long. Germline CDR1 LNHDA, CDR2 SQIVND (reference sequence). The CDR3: CASSMHRDTEAFF. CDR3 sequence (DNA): TGTGCCAGTAGTATGCACAGGGATACTGAAGCTTTCTTT.

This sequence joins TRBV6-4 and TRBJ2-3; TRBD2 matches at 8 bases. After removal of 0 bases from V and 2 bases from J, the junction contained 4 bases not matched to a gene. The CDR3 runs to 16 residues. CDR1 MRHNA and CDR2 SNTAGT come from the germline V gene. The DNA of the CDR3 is TGTGCCAGCAGTGACTCGGCGGGGGGCGCCACAGATACGCAGTATTTT. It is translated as CASSDSAGGATDTQYF.

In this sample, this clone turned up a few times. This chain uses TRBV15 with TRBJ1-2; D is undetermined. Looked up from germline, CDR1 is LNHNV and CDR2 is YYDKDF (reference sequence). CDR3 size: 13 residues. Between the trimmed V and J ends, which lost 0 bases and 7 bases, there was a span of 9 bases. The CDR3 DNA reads TGTGCCACCAGCAGAGACTCATGGGGTGGCTACACCTTC. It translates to CATSRDSWGGYTF.